Shown below are 2 T cell receptor beta chains from a single sample sequenced in a study of blood T cells in healthy people across ages. A sample-barcoded 5' primer and a J-beta primer mix were used in a second PCR of roughly 6 to 11 cycles. Using its own MiXCR run on the 5' RACE reads, TCRdb lists one record per CDR3 protein. Here the sample spans roughly 1.7 million distinct CDR3 sequences, 34% being singletons. The sample consisted of blood. The receptors originated from a woman aged 30 to 39 in good health.

CDR3 DNA sequence: TGTGCCAGCAGCCCAAACCCGCGGGACAACGCTAATGAAAAACTGTTTTTT. This encodes CASSPNPRDNANEKLFF. The chain has TRBV7-2 and TRBJ1-4; D possibly corresponds to TRBD1 (6 bases). The length of the CDR3 is 17 residues. V lost 5 bases and J 3 bases, leaving 19 bases between the germline ends. CDR1 SGHTA and CDR2 FQGNSA come from the germline V gene. Together with reference TRBV7-2 and TRBJ1-4, the CDR3 gives the full variable domain: GAGVSQSPSNKVTEKGKDVELRCDPISGHTALYWYRQSLGQGLEFLIYFQGNSAPDKSGLPSDRFSAERTGGSVSTLTIQRTQQEDSAVYLCASSPNPRDNANEKLFFGSGTQLSVL.

The chain links TRBV20-1 to TRBJ1-4; 7 bases align to TRBD1. Germline V gene lookup returns CDR1 DFQATT and CDR2 SNEGSKA (reference sequence). The J segment lost 7 bases and the V segment lost 5 bases, leaving 7 bases of the junction unmatched. This CDR3 is 13 amino acids long. CDR3 DNA sequence: TGCAGTGCTCTTGGGGACAGAGGTGAAAAACTGTTTTTT. Its translation: CSALGDRGEKLFF.